This TCR beta chain was captured by sequencing in a study of T-cell memory formation after mild COVID-19. Study observations and caveats: Mostly located in CM and EM were contracting CD4+ clones, with contracting CD8+ clones located in EMRA. SARS-CoV-2 specificity of second-wave clones peaking day 37 was unconfirmed.

TCRdb fed the 5' RACE reads into MiXCR, producing one record per CDR3 protein. The sample lists roughly 450,000 distinct CDR3 sequences, approximately 18% seen once, with more than 9% in the top ten. On this clonotype: Its antigen is unidentified.

CDR1 MNHEY and CDR2 SVGAGI come from the germline V gene. The CDR3 has 15 amino acids. Trimming took off 0 bases at V and 0 bases at J, with 8 bases between the two ends. The chain is built from TRBV6-5 and TRBJ1-2, with D possibly being TRBD1 (5 bases). The clonotype was recovered from an adult woman who had mild COVID-19 (a few samples of this study predate the infection). Cell type and time point are not known. What was sequenced was PBMCs or a T cell subset sorted from them (not recorded which). DNA of the CDR3: TGTGCCAGCAGTTACTCGGGGCCAGCTAACTATGGCTACACCTTC. It translates to CASSYSGPANYGYTF.